Listed here is a single T cell receptor (beta chain). The sample is drawn from a study of blood T cells in healthy people across ages. A second about 7 to 11 cycle PCR used barcoded and J-beta primers. TCRdb itself ran the 5' RACE reads through MiXCR, one entry per CDR3 protein. Altogether 1,800,000 or so distinct CDR3 sequences are present, about two fifths being singletons, with the ten largest covering around 23%. V lost 3 bases to trimming and J lost 7 bases, with 12 bases between them. The CDR3 spans 12 residues. Germline-derived CDR1 and CDR2 are DFQATT and SNEGSKA (reference sequence). The chain carries TRBV20-1 and TRBJ1-2; no clear D. The specimen was blood. This TCR derives from a human donor in good health. CDR3: CSASERLGGYTF. CDR3 in DNA: TGCAGTGCTAGCGAACGGTTGGGTGGCTACACCTTC.